The rows below give T cell receptor beta chains drawn from one sample of a study of PD-L1 blockade in urothelial cancer. Clones were sequenced by immunoSEQ multiplex PCR, and TCRdb holds only the in-frame ones, with some missing. The sample shows tens of thousands of clones, roughly 84% of them seen only once. Material: PBMCs, obtained around atezolizumab (anti-PD-L1) treatment. These receptors were taken from a man in his 60s with urothelial cancer. The CDR3 runs from the conserved cysteine through the conserved F or W. A D gene is named only where the DNA matches it firmly. Where a row states a size, it is once, few, many or the class of an expanded clone; other rows omit it.

D	size	V	J	CDR3	DNA
TRBD1	-	TRBV11-2	TRBJ1-2	CASSLGLGTGPYGYTF	TGTGCCAGCAGCTTAGGTTTGGGGACAGGGCCTTATGGCTACACCTTC
TRBD2	-	TRBV10-3	TRBJ2-3	CAIRVAGDTDTQYF	TGTGCCATCAGAGTAGCGGGCGACACAGATACGCAGTATTTT
-	-	TRBV14	TRBJ1-1	CASSQSGTEAFF	TGTGCCAGCAGCCAATCGGGGACTGAAGCTTTCTTT
TRBD2	-	TRBV2	TRBJ2-1	CASSETSGAYNEQFF	TGTGCCAGCAGTGAGACTAGCGGGGCCTACAATGAGCAGTTCTTC
TRBD2	-	TRBV5-1	TRBJ2-7	CASSPGGLAKDF	TGCGCCAGCAGCCCGGGCGGACTAGCGAAGGACTTC
-	-	TRBV4-1	TRBJ2-2	CASRERGSPPNTGELFF	TGCGCCAGCAGAGAGAGGGGGTCCCCTCCTAACACCGGGGAGCTGTTTTTT
TRBD1	-	TRBV6-6	TRBJ1-6	CASSYGEGAPDSPLHF	TGTGCCAGCAGTTATGGAGAGGGGGCGCCGGATTCACCCCTCCACTTT
TRBD2	-	TRBV4-3	TRBJ2-5	CASSQDFSGGLAGVGETQYF	TGCGCCAGCAGCCAAGATTTCTCGGGGGGACTAGCGGGAGTAGGGGAGACCCAGTACTTC
-	-	TRBV19	TRBJ1-6	CASSRAGGWNSSPLHF	TGTGCCAGTAGTAGGGCGGGAGGCTGGAATAGTTCACCCCTCCACTTT
TRBD1	-	TRBV5-1	TRBJ2-7	CASSTRGRGYEQYF	TGCGCCAGCAGCACCAGGGGGCGCGGCTACGAGCAGTACTTC
TRBD1	-	TRBV12-5	TRBJ1-2	CASEWGQGLNYGYTF	TGTGCTAGTGAATGGGGACAGGGTCTTAACTATGGCTACACCTTC
-	-	TRBV12-5	TRBJ2-1	CASGSPGVPSYNEQFF	TGTGCTAGTGGTTCCCCGGGGGTACCATCCTACAATGAGCAGTTCTTC
TRBD1	-	TRBV19	TRBJ2-1	CASSRDRVKSYNEQFF	TGTGCCAGTAGTAGGGACAGGGTCAAGTCCTACAATGAGCAGTTCTTC
TRBD1	-	TRBV7-2	TRBJ2-1	CASSLRTGRNDEQFF	TGTGCCAGCAGCTTACGGACAGGGAGAAATGATGAGCAGTTCTTC
-	-	TRBV18	TRBJ1-1	CASSPQGNTEAFF	TGTGCCAGCTCACCGCAGGGGAACACTGAAGCTTTCTTT
TRBD1	-	TRBV6-1	TRBJ2-7	CASSEPGTGTYEQYF	TGTGCCAGCAGTGAACCCGGGACAGGGACGTACGAGCAGTACTTC
-	-	TRBV10-1	TRBJ1-4	CASSDVWARNEKLFF	TGCGCCAGCAGCGACGTATGGGCCAGGAATGAAAAACTGTTTTTT
TRBD1	-	TRBV5-4	TRBJ2-7	CASSLRTGVGQGLYEQYF	TGTGCCAGCAGCTTGAGGACAGGGGTGGGACAGGGACTCTACGAGCAGTACTTC
-	few	TRBV19	TRBJ1-6	CASSQLQNQNSPLHF	TGTGCCAGTAGTCAATTACAGAACCAGAATTCACCCCTCCACTTT
-	few	TRBV7-6	TRBJ2-7	CASSQGLTYEQYF	TGTGCCAGCAGCCAGGGGCTTACCTACGAGCAGTACTTC
TRBD1	few	TRBV10-1	TRBJ1-2	CASSDIGTAENTF	TGCGCCAGCAGTGACATCGGGACAGCTGAAAACACCTTC
TRBD1	-	TRBV19	TRBJ1-1	CASSLTGLNTEAFF	TGTGCCAGTAGCCTGACAGGGTTGAACACTGAAGCTTTCTTT
TRBD1	-	TRBV4-3	TRBJ1-5	CASSQDGTGGQPQHF	TGCGCCAGCAGCCAAGATGGGACAGGGGGACAGCCCCAGCATTTT
TRBD1	-	TRBV30	TRBJ1-5	CAWSVATSRGVQPQHF	TGTGCCTGGAGTGTAGCCACGAGCAGGGGGGTACAGCCCCAGCATTTT
TRBD1	-	TRBV4-3	TRBJ2-2	CASSPTARGLSTGELFF	TGCGCCAGCAGCCCAACGGCCAGGGGGCTTAGCACCGGGGAGCTGTTTTTT
-	few	TRBV5-1	TRBJ2-7	CASRPPGLQAEQYF	TGCGCCAGCAGACCGCCGGGCCTACAGGCCGAGCAGTACTTC
-	few	TRBV7-9	TRBJ1-5	CASSQEGRQPQHF	TGTGCCAGCAGCCAGGAGGGACGACAGCCCCAGCATTTT
-	-	TRBV7-9	TRBJ2-3	CASSLGKGGADTQYF	TGTGCCAGCAGCTTGGGGAAAGGAGGAGCAGATACGCAGTATTTT
-	-	TRBV6-1	TRBJ1-2	CASRLTALYGYTF	TGTGCCAGCAGACTGACAGCCCTGTATGGCTACACCTTC
TRBD1	once	TRBV5-6	TRBJ1-2	CASSRDRGLLGYTF	TGTGCCAGCAGTCGGGACAGGGGGCTCTTGGGCTACACCTTC
TRBD2	-	TRBV28	TRBJ2-7	CASSRTSGSPLRSYEQYF	TGTGCCAGCAGCCGGACTAGCGGGAGCCCCCTTCGATCCTACGAGCAGTACTTC
-	-	TRBV10-1	TRBJ2-1	CASSRAQGGTEQFF	TGCGCCAGCAGTCGCGCACAAGGGGGAACTGAGCAGTTCTTC
-	-	TRBV19	TRBJ1-2	CASSSDTYYGYTF	TGTGCCAGTAGTTCGGACACCTACTATGGCTACACCTTC
-	-	TRBV5-4	TRBJ2-5	CASSLGQQETQYF	TGTGCCAGCAGCTTGGGGCAGCAAGAGACCCAGTACTTC
TRBD1	-	TRBV28	TRBJ2-7	CASRESRGRRSYEQYF	TGTGCCAGCAGAGAGTCAAGGGGGCGGCGGAGTTACGAGCAGTACTTC
TRBD1	-	TRBV7-2	TRBJ2-7	CASSLATGGTYEQYF	TGTGCCAGCAGCTTAGCCACAGGGGGGACCTACGAGCAGTACTTC
TRBD1	once	TRBV10-3	TRBJ2-5	CAIRDRGSQETQYF	TGTGCCATCAGGGACAGGGGATCCCAAGAGACCCAGTACTTC
TRBD1	-	TRBV18	TRBJ1-2	CASSPPGQGNYGYTF	TGTGCCAGCTCACCACCGGGACAGGGGAACTATGGCTACACCTTC
TRBD1	-	TRBV4-3	TRBJ2-2	CASSQEAGQGPTGELFF	TGCGCCAGCAGCCAAGAGGCCGGACAGGGTCCCACCGGGGAGCTGTTTTTT